The subject of this entry is one T cell receptor beta chain. Its antigen remains unidentified. The V gene lost 6 bases and the J gene lost 3 bases, with 18 bases spanning the gap. The CDR3 runs to 15 residues. Germline loops: CDR1 SGHVS, CDR2 FQNEAQ. TCRdb ran MiXCR on the reads and lists one entry per CDR3 protein. The sample records roughly 180,000 distinct CDR3 sequences, approximately 17% being singletons. This sample was included in a study of T cell repertoires in cytomegalovirus infection. Turning to the study itself: Indications came from public TCR beta signatures; they pointed to CMV infection and to a matching HLA type.

Findings and limits, study-wide: Summed frequency of public TCR beta families distinguished CMV carriers with the relevant HLA. The ex vivo response was dominated by HLA-C-restricted CMV-specific TCR beta clonotypes.

The TCR sequence derives from a human donor in good health (CMV status not recorded). Some clones in this sample may be carry-over from other donors' samples. Sequenced sample: CD8+ T cells from PBMCs. The rearrangement joins TRBV7-8 to TRBJ2-7; unclear D gene. CDR3 amino acids: CASRPYVGSDYEQYF. CDR3 in DNA: TGTGCCAGCAGGCCTTATGTGGGCAGCGACTACGAGCAGTACTTC.